The subject of this entry is one TCR beta chain. Only in-frame clones appear in the TCRdb table, and some are missing; sequencing was by immunoSEQ multiplex PCR. The table lists over 150,000 clones, roughly 83% of them singletons. The sample belongs to a study of blood T cell repertoires in COVID-19. The CDR3 runs to 16 residues. Germline lookup yields CDR1 SGHTA and CDR2 FQGNSA. V trimming: 6 bases; J trimming: 3 bases; junction bases outside the gene matches: 10. This TCR was recovered from a woman aged 25 to 45 who had recovered from COVID-19. The rearrangement links TRBV7-2 to TRBJ2-5, with 10 bases identical to TRBD1. Source material: PBMCs or T cells enriched from blood (not recorded which). CDR3 DNA: TGTGCCAGCAGGACCGGGACAGGGGCCGTTAAAGAGACCCAGTACTTC. Its protein product is CASRTGTGAVKETQYF.